The 12 T cell receptor beta chains presented below share a single source sample, sequenced in a study of early T cells in non-severe SARS-CoV-2 infection. TCRdb fed the 5' RACE reads into MiXCR, producing one record per CDR3 protein. The sample includes tens of thousands of distinct CDR3 sequences, roughly 11% of them seen just once. The specimen was whole blood. These receptors were taken from an adult who was a healthcare worker with PCR-confirmed SARS-CoV-2 infection or an uninfected control (not recorded which).

This clonotype has more than one count but fewer than ten. The chain recombines TRBV5-5 with TRBJ2-3; no firm D call. V was pared by 0 bases and J by 2 bases, with 13 bases between. The CDR3 contains 16 residues. The germline V gene has CDR1 SGHKS and CDR2 YYEKEE (reference sequence). For the CDR3, the DNA is TGTGCCAGCAGCTTGGGACGGTTACCTTCCACAGATACGCAGTATTTT. This translates into CASSLGRLPSTDTQYF.

This clonotype was seen repeatedly, ten times or more. The chain combines TRBV20-1 with TRBJ2-7; TRBD2 agrees at 7 bases. The ends lost 0 bases at V and 4 bases at J; junction bases unmatched: 15. Germline loops: CDR1 DFQATT, CDR2 SNEGSKA (reference sequence). The CDR3 totals 17 residues. CDR3 in amino acids: CSARDPLAATISYEQYF. The CDR3 nucleotides are TGCAGTGCTAGAGATCCCCTAGCGGCCACTATCTCTTACGAGCAGTACTTC.

This clonotype was seen a few times. This rearrangement joins TRBV3-1 to TRBJ2-2; 8 nucleotides match TRBD1. The CDR3 runs to 15 residues. V gave up 1 base and J gave up 4 bases; unmatched junction bases: 2. Looked up from germline, CDR1 is LGHDT and CDR2 is YNNKEL (reference sequence). The CDR3 nucleotides read TGTGCCAGCAGCCAAGGACAGGGGAGCACCGGGGAGCTGTTTTTT. It is translated as CASSQGQGSTGELFF.

Ten or more counts support this clonotype. The chain recombines TRBV24-1 with TRBJ1-2; D is uncertain. This CDR3 contains 14 residues. CDR1 KGHDR and CDR2 SFDVKD come from the germline V gene. V lost 2 bases and J 6 bases, leaving 12 bases between the germline ends. CDR3 protein: CATSDYRTGNGYTF. CDR3 in DNA: TGTGCCACCAGTGATTATCGGACTGGGAATGGCTACACCTTC.

This clonotype was seen ten or more times. The gene calls are TRBV2 and TRBJ1-1; D is uncertain. Germline V gene lookup returns CDR1 SNHLY and CDR2 FYNNEI. The CDR3 length is 15 residues. Trimming cost V 5 bases and J 4 bases, with 17 bases left between them. This CDR3 is CASSPGVPWGTEAFF. CDR3 in DNA: TGTGCCAGCAGTCCCGGGGTACCCTGGGGCACTGAAGCTTTCTTT.

This clonotype has more than one count but fewer than ten. The chain links TRBV3-1 to TRBJ2-7, with TRBD2 identical over 9 bases. V dropped 0 bases and J dropped 4; count of bases not matched to a gene: 1. The germline CDR1 and CDR2 sequences are LGHDT and YNNKEL (reference sequence). The CDR3 has 14 amino acids. The CDR3 DNA reads as TGTGCCAGCAGCCAAGATAGCGGGAGTTACGAGCAGTACTTC. This translates into CASSQDSGSYEQYF.

The J gene is TRBJ1-2, the V gene TRBV20-1; a possible D gene is TRBD1 (5 bases). The CDR3 covers 14 residues. Trimming shortened V by 6 bases and J by 8 bases, and 22 bases separated the two germline ends. CDR1 DFQATT and CDR2 SNEGSKA come from the germline V gene (reference sequence). CDR3 DNA: TGCAGTGCCACACATACAGTGGGGGTAGACGGCTACACCTTC. Translated, it gives CSATHTVGVDGYTF.

This sequence joins TRBV3-1 and TRBJ2-5; D remains unclear. Trimming stripped 2 bases from V and 2 bases from J, with 9 bases between. The CDR3 extends over 14 amino acids. Germline-derived CDR1 and CDR2 are LGHDT and YNNKEL (reference sequence). CDR3: CASSQSDLQETQYF. CDR3 nucleotide sequence: TGTGCCAGCAGCCAAAGCGACCTACAAGAGACCCAGTACTTC.

This clonotype was seen at least ten times. The chain employs TRBV7-7 and TRBJ2-1; TRBD1 agrees at 11 bases. J lost 9 bases, V lost 5 bases, and 9 bases had no gene match. CDR1 SSHAT and CDR2 FNYEAQ come from the germline V gene (reference sequence). This CDR3 has 15 residues. The DNA for the CDR3 is TGTGCCAGCAGCCCCCAGGGGACAGGGGGGGGTGAGCAGTTCTTC. Its translation is CASSPQGTGGGEQFF.

This clonotype was recorded a few times. The chain employs TRBV27 and TRBJ1-6; D possibly corresponds to TRBD1 (6 bases). CDR3 length: 13 residues. Germline V gene sequence: CDR1 MNHEY, CDR2 SMNVEV (reference sequence). Trimming shortened V by 3 bases and J by 11 bases, and 11 bases separated the two germline ends. The CDR3 loop reads CASSFGGATPLHF. The CDR3 coding sequence is TGTGCCAGCAGTTTTGGGGGCGCGACACCCCTCCACTTT.

This clonotype was seen ten or more times. J is TRBJ1-1 and V is TRBV27; D gene unclear. CDR1 and CDR2 (germline): MNHEY, SMNVEV (reference sequence). The CDR3 loop spans 13 amino acids. Trimming removed 0 bases at V and 3 bases at J, with 5 bases between. As DNA, the CDR3 is TGTGCCAGCAGTTTATCGCGGGACACTGAAGCTTTCTTT. Its protein product is CASSLSRDTEAFF.

This clonotype was recorded a few times. This chain uses TRBV23-1 with TRBJ2-3; 9 nucleotides agree with TRBD1. TRBV23-1 counts as an open reading frame of uncertain function. V lost 5 bases and J lost 6; bases outside the gene matches: 18. This CDR3 comprises 18 residues. The CDR3 DNA is TGCGCCAGCAGTTCCTTGAAAGACAGGGGGGCCCACCCCGATACGCAGTATTTT. It yields the protein CASSSLKDRGAHPDTQYF.